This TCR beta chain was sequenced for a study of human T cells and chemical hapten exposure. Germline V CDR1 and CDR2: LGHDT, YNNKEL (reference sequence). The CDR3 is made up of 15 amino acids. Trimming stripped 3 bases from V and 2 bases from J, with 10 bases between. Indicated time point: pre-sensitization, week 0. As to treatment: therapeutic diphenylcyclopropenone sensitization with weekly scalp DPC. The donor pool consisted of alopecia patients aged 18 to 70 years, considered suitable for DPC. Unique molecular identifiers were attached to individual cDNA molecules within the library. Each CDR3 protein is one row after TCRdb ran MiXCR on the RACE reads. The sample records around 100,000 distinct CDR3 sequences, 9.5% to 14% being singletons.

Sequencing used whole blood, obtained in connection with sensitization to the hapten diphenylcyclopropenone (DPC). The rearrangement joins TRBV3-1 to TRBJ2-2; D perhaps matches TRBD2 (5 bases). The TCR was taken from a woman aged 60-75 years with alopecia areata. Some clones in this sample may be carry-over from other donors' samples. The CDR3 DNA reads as TGTGCCAGCAGCCAGCTAGCAGATAACACCGGGGAGCTGTTTTTT. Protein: CASSQLADNTGELFF.